This T cell receptor (beta chain) appears in the sequencing data of a study of blood T cells in healthy people across ages. Overall study: About one barcoded TCR beta cDNA was captured per two T cells.

Notes on this clonotype: Antigen: not known. At one boundary the junction diverges from the germline segment, which might be a read error.

A J-beta primer mix and a sample-barcoded 5' primer were used in a second PCR of roughly 6 to 12 cycles. TCRdb re-called the 5' RACE reads through MiXCR, storing one row per CDR3 protein. The repertoire has 850,000 to 1,100,000 distinct CDR3 sequences, 35% to 45% of them found once; the top ten carry about an eighth. Germline lookup yields CDR1 SGHRS and CDR2 YFSETQ. The CDR3 has 16 amino acids. Notes on the study in general: More naive CD4+ cells and higher diversity marked long-lived donors relative to aged donors. There was no known CMV status for donors, so expanded clonotype changes were possibly confounded. TCR beta diversity, measured per million T cells, fell in a roughly linear way with age.

This chain joins TRBV5-1 and TRBJ2-1; 7 bases are shared with TRBD2. The sequencing sample was made of blood. This TCR was recovered from a man aged 18-30 years in good health. The DNA of the CDR3 is TGCGCCAGCAACTTGGAGGGAGGGCCCTCGGACAATGAGCAGTTCTTC. Its translation is CASNLEGGPSDNEQFF.